The 18 T cell receptor beta chains below come from one sample, sequenced in a study of technical replicates of blood from a few donors. This table comes from immunoSEQ multiplex PCR, and its TCRdb copy is limited to in-frame clones, with some not included. The sample shows 50,000 or so clones, 90% to 95% of them seen only once. Sequencing used PBMCs. The receptors originated from a human donor in good health. Some clones in this sample may be carry-over from other donors' samples.

The chain couples TRBV4-3 to TRBJ2-7, with 9 bases fitting TRBD1. Germline CDR1 LGHNA, CDR2 YSLEER. This CDR3 contains 14 residues. Unmatched junction bases numbered 11, after V lost 4 bases and J lost 10 bases. Here the CDR3 reads CASSLNRGQGDQYF. The DNA of the CDR3 is TGCGCCAGCAGCCTCAACAGGGGGCAGGGCGACCAGTACTTC.

The rearrangement links TRBV6-6 to TRBJ2-7, with TRBD1 matching 11 bases. The CDR3 spans 16 residues. V dropped 0 bases and J dropped 4; count of bases not matched to a gene: 5. The germline V gene has CDR1 MNHNY and CDR2 SVGAGI (reference sequence). The CDR3 loop reads CASSYSRTGGGYEQYF. The CDR3 DNA follows: TGTGCCAGCAGTTACTCGAGGACAGGGGGCGGGTACGAGCAGTACTTC.

This clone was seen more than once but under ten times. The chain employs TRBV27 and TRBJ1-3; D unclear. Germline CDR1 is MNHEY and CDR2 is SMNVEV (reference sequence). CDR3 length: 14 residues. CDR3 sequence (DNA): TGTGGAAGAGGGTTGGTACACTCTGGAAACACCATATATTTT. Amino acid sequence: CGRGLVHSGNTIYF.

V is TRBV4-2 and J is TRBJ2-3; 10 bases line up with TRBD2. This CDR3 has 16 amino acids. The V gene end was trimmed by 4 bases and the J gene end by 4 bases; junction bases not matched to a gene: 8. Germline CDR1 LGHNA, CDR2 YNFKEQ. The CDR3 loop is CASSPRLAGDADTQYF. The CDR3 DNA follows: TGTGCCAGCAGCCCTCGCCTAGCGGGAGACGCAGATACGCAGTATTTT.

The V and J genes are TRBV5-8 and TRBJ2-7; possibly TRBD1 for D (5 bases). Germline assignment: CDR1 SGHTS and CDR2 YDEGEE. The CDR3 is 16 residues long. Trimming removed 1 base at V and 5 bases at J, with 19 bases between. DNA of the CDR3: TGTGCCAGCAGCTTGTTCTGGGGTCAGGGTGGGCACGAGCAGTACTTC. Translation: CASSLFWGQGGHEQYF.

This chain links TRBV4-1 with TRBJ1-4; D unclear. With 0 bases removed from V and 9 bases from J, the gap between germline ends came to 8 bases. There are 13 residues in the CDR3. The germline V gene has CDR1 MGHRA and CDR2 YSYEKL. CDR3 coding DNA: TGCGCCAGCAGCCAAGATGTCGCGCAAAAACTGTTTTTT. This gives the protein CASSQDVAQKLFF.

The CDR3 region is CASSVGLAGGQEQFF. DNA of the CDR3: TGTGCCAGCAGCGTGGGACTAGCGGGGGGGCAGGAGCAGTTCTTC. V usage is TRBV7-2 and J usage is TRBJ2-1, with TRBD2 matching over 16 bases. The CDR3 extends over 15 amino acids. J was trimmed by 10 bases and V by 5 bases; bases with no gene match: 5. Germline CDR1 reads SGHTA; CDR2 reads FQGNSA.

V usage is TRBV7-2 and J usage is TRBJ2-3; no clear D gene. The V end lost 1 base, the J end lost 0 bases, and 8 bases lay between the germline ends. The length of the CDR3 is 15 residues. Germline CDR1 is SGHTA and CDR2 is FQGNSA. DNA for the CDR3: TGTGCCAGCAGCTTAGAGGCGGTTAGCACAGATACGCAGTATTTT. Protein sequence: CASSLEAVSTDTQYF.

This clone appeared a single time. The chain links TRBV4-1 to TRBJ2-7, with D perhaps TRBD2 (7 bases). The CDR3 has 16 residues. V gave up 1 base and J gave up 7 bases, with 20 bases separating them. From germline, CDR1 is MGHRA and CDR2 YSYEKL. CDR3 in DNA: TGCGCCAGCAGCCAAGTAGGGAGGGGGGGCCACTATGAGCAGTACTTC. Translating it yields CASSQVGRGGHYEQYF.

The chain has TRBV29-1 and TRBJ2-1, with D possibly TRBD1 on 6 matching bases. This CDR3 is built from 15 residues. The V end lost 7 bases, the J end lost 5 bases, and 21 bases lay between the germline ends. Germline CDR1 reads SQVTM; CDR2 reads ANQGSEA. CDR3 loop: CSAPLHRDEDNEQFF. CDR3 in DNA: TGCAGCGCACCACTACACAGGGACGAAGACAATGAGCAGTTCTTC.

This rearrangement joins TRBV30 to TRBJ2-3; D is possibly TRBD1 (5 bases). Between the trimmed V and J ends, which lost 3 bases and 1 base, there was a span of 11 bases. Germline V lookup: CDR1 GTSNPN, CDR2 SVGIG (reference sequence). This CDR3 has 14 amino acids. The CDR3 loop reads CAWSRQLGTDTQYF. CDR3 DNA: TGTGCCTGGAGCAGACAGTTAGGCACAGATACGCAGTATTTT.

The CDR3 reads CASSDLLQGQETQYF. In nucleotides, the CDR3 is TGTGCCAGCAGCGATCTCCTACAGGGGCAGGAGACCCAGTACTTC. The chain combines TRBV6-4 with TRBJ2-5, with 7 nucleotides matching TRBD1. Germline assignment: CDR1 MRHNA and CDR2 SNTAGT. CDR3 length: 15 amino acids. V shed 6 bases and J 5 bases; nucleotides not matched to a gene: 12.

The chain joins TRBV2 to TRBJ1-2; TRBD1 matches 7 bases. This CDR3 is built from 15 residues. Germline V gene lookup returns CDR1 SNHLY and CDR2 FYNNEI. The ends lost 7 bases at V and 0 bases at J; junction bases unmatched: 8. CDR3 loop: CASTTGQPTNYGYTF. In DNA, the CDR3 is TGTGCCAGCACCACGGGACAGCCAACTAACTATGGCTACACCTTC.

This chain links TRBV5-4 with TRBJ2-1; 11 nucleotides align to TRBD2. The CDR3 length is 18 residues. V lost 6 bases and J lost 5; bases outside the gene matches: 16. Germline V gene sequence: CDR1 SGHNT, CDR2 YYREEE (reference sequence). CDR3 amino acids: CASKDGLAGGFRNNEQFF. The DNA of the CDR3 is TGTGCCAGCAAAGATGGGCTAGCGGGAGGATTTCGGAACAATGAGCAGTTCTTC.

This rearrangement joins TRBV30 to TRBJ1-1; no clear D gene. The CDR3 spans 13 residues. The germline V and J ends were trimmed by 1 base and 4 bases, with 10 bases remaining between them. Per the germline V gene, CDR1 is GTSNPN and CDR2 is SVGIG (reference sequence). The CDR3 here is CAWSGGRGTEAFF. CDR3 DNA: TGTGCCTGGAGTGGTGGTCGCGGCACTGAAGCTTTCTTT. The variable domain in full, completed from reference TRBV30 and TRBJ1-1, reads SQTIHQWPATLVQPVGSPLSLECTVEGTSNPNLYWYRQAAGRGLQLLFYSVGIGQISSEVPQNLSASRPQDRQFILSSKKLLLSDSGFYLCAWSGGRGTEAFFGQGTRLTVV.

The rearrangement uses TRBV7-2 and TRBJ2-1; 11 bases fit TRBD2. V dropped 8 bases and J dropped 10; count of bases not matched to a gene: 13. Germline loops: CDR1 SGHTA, CDR2 FQGNSA. The CDR3 totals 15 residues. CDR3 DNA: TGTGCCAGCTCATATACTAGCGGGGGCGCGGGGGAGCAGTTCTTC. Translated: CASSYTSGGAGEQFF.

The CDR3 spells CASSLGQGRTEAFF. The CDR3 DNA is TGCGCCAGCAGCTTGGGACAGGGGAGGACTGAAGCTTTCTTT. The gene calls are TRBV5-1 and TRBJ1-1; 8 nucleotides match TRBD1. The J segment lost 5 bases and the V segment lost 0 bases, leaving 3 bases of the junction unmatched. CDR3 length: 14 residues. Looked up from germline, CDR1 is SGHRS and CDR2 is YFSETQ.

The V gene is TRBV18, the J gene TRBJ1-6, with 7 positions matching TRBD1. This CDR3 is built from 15 residues. Germline CDR1 reads KGHSH; CDR2 reads LQKENI. Trimming took 1 base from V and 7 from J; bases not matched to a gene: 4. The CDR3 is CASSPQGAGNSPLHF. CDR3 in DNA: TGTGCCAGCTCACCACAGGGGGCAGGGAATTCACCCCTCCACTTT.